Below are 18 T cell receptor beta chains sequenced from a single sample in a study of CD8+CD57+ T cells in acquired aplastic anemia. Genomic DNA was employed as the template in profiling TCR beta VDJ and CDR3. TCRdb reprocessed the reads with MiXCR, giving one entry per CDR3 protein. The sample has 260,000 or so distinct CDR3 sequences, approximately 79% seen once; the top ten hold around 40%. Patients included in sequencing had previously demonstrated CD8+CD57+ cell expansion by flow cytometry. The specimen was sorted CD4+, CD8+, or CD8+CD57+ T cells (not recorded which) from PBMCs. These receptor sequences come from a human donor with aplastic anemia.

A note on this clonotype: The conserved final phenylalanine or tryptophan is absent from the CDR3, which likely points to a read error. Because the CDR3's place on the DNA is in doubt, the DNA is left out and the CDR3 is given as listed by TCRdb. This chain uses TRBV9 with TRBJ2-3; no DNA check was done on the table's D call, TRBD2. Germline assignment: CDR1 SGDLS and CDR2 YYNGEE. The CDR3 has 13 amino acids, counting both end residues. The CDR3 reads CASGGALPAVRKL.

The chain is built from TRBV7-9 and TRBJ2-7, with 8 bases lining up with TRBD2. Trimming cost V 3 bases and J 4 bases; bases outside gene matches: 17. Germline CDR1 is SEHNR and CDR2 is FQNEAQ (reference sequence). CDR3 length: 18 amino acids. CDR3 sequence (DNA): TGTGCCAGCAGCTTTCAAAGAAGCGGGGGAGCCGTTGAGTACGAGCAGTACGTC. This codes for CASSFQRSGGAVEYEQYV.

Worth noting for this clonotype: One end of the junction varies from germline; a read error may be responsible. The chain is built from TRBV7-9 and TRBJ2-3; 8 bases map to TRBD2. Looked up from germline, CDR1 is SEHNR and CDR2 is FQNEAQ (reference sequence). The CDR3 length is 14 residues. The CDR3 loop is CASSLARSGGAMSF. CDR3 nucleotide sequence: TGTGCCAGCAGCTTAGCAAGAAGCGGGGGAGCGATGAGCTTT.

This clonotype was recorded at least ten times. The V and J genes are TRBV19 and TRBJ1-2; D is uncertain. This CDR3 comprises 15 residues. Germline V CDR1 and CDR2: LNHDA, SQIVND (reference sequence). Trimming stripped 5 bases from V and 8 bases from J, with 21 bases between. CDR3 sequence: CASSLTGGFLRGYTF. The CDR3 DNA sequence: TGTGCCAGTAGTCTGACCGGAGGGTTTCTCCGCGGCTACACCTTC.

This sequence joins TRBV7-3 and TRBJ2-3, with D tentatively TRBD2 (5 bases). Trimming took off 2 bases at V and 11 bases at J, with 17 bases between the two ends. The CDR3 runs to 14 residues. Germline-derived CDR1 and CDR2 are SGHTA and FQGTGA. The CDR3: CASSLAGGPVKQYF. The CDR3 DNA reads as TGTGCCAGCAGCTTAGCGGGCGGTCCCGTTAAGCAGTATTTT. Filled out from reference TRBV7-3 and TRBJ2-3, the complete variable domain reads GAGVSQTPSNKVTEKGKYVELRCDPISGHTALYWYRQSLGQGPEFLIYFQGTGAADDSGLPNDRFFAVRPEGSVSTLKIQRTERGDSAVYLCASSLAGGPVKQYFGPGTRLTVL.

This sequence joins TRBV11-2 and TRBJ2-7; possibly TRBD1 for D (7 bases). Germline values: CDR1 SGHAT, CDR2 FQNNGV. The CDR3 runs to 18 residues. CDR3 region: CASSWHGGGTALSCEQYV. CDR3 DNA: TGTGCCAGCAGCTGGCATGGAGGCGGGACAGCCCTTTCCTGCGAGCAGTACGTC.

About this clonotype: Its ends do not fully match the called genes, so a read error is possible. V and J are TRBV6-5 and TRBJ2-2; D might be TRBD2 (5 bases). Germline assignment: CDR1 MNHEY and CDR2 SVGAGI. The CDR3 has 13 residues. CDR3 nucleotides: TGTGCCAGCAGTCCTCGGTTAACCGGGGAGCTGTCTTTT. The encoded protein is CASSPRLTGELSF.

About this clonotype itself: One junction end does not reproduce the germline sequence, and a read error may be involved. CDR3 sequence (DNA): TGTGCCAGCGGGTACCGGGGGCCAGAGACCCAGTACTTT. Translation gives CASGYRGPETQYF. The rearrangement uses TRBV7-9 and TRBJ2-3; D could derive from TRBD1 or TRBD2 (6 bases each). CDR1 is SEHNR and CDR2 is FQNEAQ in the germline V gene (reference sequence). There are 13 residues in the CDR3.

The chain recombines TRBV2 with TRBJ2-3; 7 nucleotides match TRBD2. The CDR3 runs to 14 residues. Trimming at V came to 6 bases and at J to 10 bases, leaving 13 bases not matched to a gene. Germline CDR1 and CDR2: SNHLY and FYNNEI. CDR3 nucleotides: TGTGCCAGCAGCGATGCGGGGGTCCCCGATCCGCAGTATTTT. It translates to CASSDAGVPDPQYF.

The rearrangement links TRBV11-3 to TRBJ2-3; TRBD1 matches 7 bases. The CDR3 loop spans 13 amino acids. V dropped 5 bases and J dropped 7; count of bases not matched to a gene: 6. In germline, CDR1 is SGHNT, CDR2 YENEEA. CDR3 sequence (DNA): TGTGCCAGCAGCGTGGGACAGTACTATACGCAGTATTTT. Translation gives CASSVGQYYTQYF.

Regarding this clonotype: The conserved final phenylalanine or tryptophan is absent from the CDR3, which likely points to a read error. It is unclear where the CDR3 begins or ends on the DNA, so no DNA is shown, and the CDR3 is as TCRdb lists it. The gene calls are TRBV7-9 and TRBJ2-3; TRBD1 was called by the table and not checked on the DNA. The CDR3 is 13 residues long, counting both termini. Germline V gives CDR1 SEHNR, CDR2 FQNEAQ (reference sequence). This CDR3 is CAVVGGAKTQYFG.

The CDR3 protein is CASSLGYVPQYF. As DNA, the CDR3 is TGTGCCAGCAGTTTAGGGTACGTGCCCCAGTACTTC. The chain recombines TRBV12-3 or TRBV12-4 with TRBJ2-5; D is ambiguous. With 1 base removed from V and 9 bases from J, the gap between germline ends came to 9 bases. The CDR3 covers 12 residues.

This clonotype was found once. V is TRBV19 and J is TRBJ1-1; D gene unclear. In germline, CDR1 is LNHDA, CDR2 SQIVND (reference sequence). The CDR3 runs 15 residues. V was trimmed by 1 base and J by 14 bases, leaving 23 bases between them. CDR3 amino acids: CASSIAITAYNEEFF. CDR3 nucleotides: TGTGCCAGTAGTATAGCTATCACAGCCTACAATGAAGAGTTCTTT.

The CDR3 DNA reads as TGCAGCGCTGGCGGCCGTCGGGGGGCAAACACAGATACGCAGTATTTT. It codes for CSAGGRRGANTDTQYF. The rearrangement joins TRBV29-1 to TRBJ2-3, with a weak D call TRBD2 (7 bases). This CDR3 has 16 amino acids. Germline-derived CDR1 and CDR2 are SQVTM and ANQGSEA. The germline V and J ends were trimmed by 7 bases and 2 bases, with 22 bases remaining between them.

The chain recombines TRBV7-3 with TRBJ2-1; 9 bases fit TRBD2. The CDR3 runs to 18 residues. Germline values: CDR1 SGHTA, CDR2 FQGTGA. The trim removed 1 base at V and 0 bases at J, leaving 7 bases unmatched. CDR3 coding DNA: TGTGCCAGCAGCTTAAGGAGCGGGAGGAGGAGCTCCTACAATGAGCAGTTCTTC. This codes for CASSLRSGRRSSYNEQFF.

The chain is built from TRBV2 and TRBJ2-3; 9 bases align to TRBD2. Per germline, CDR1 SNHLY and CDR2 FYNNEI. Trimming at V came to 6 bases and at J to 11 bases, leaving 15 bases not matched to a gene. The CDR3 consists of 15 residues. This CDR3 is CASRDSSGVYNEQYF. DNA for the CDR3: TGTGCCAGCAGAGACTCTAGCGGGGTATACAATGAGCAGTATTTT.

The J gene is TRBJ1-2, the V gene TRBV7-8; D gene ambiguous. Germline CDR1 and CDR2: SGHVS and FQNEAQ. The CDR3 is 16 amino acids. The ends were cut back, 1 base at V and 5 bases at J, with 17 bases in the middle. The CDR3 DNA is TGTGCCAGCAGCTTAGAGGGAGGTGCCCATGTATATGGCTACACCTTC. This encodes CASSLEGGAHVYGYTF.

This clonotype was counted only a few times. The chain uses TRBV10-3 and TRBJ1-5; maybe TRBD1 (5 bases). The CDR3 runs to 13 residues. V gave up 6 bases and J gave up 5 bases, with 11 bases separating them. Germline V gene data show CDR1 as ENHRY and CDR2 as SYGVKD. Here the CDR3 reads CAISGHVDQPQHF. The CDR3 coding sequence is TGTGCCATCAGCGGACACGTCGATCAGCCCCAGCATTTT.